This is a list of T cell receptor beta chains from one sample in a study of CD8+CD57+ T cells in acquired aplastic anemia. TCRdb used MiXCR to reprocess the reads, holding one entry per CDR3 protein. The profile shows 150,000 to 200,000 distinct CDR3 sequences, under 55% of them singletons. Sequencing was performed on sorted CD4+, CD8+, or CD8+CD57+ T cells (not recorded which) from PBMCs. The receptors come from a human donor in good health. The CDR3 runs from the conserved cysteine through the conserved F or W. The D gene is left open where the match is weak. A clone size is listed for some rows: how often the clone was seen (once, few, many), or a class if it is expanded.

d_call: .
j_call: TRBJ2-5
v_call: TRBV20-1
clone_size: .
cdr3_aa: CSARANGGETQYF
cdr3_nt: TGCAGTGCTAGAGCTAATGGGGGAGAGACCCAGTACTTC

d_call: TRBD1
j_call: TRBJ1-6
v_call: TRBV18
clone_size: .
cdr3_aa: CASSPPGQGSYNSPLHF
cdr3_nt: TGTGCCAGCTCGCCTCCGGGACAGGGATCCTATAATTCACCCCTCCACTTT

d_call: .
j_call: TRBJ2-7
v_call: TRBV19
clone_size: .
cdr3_aa: CASSIGRLEDYEQYF
cdr3_nt: TGTGCCAGTAGTATTGGGCGACTAGAAGACTACGAGCAGTACTTC

d_call: TRBD1
j_call: TRBJ1-1
v_call: TRBV3-1
clone_size: few
cdr3_aa: CASSPRQGAEAFF
cdr3_nt: TGTGCCAGCAGCCCGAGACAGGGGGCTGAAGCTTTCTTT

d_call: TRBD1
j_call: TRBJ2-7
v_call: TRBV6-9
clone_size: .
cdr3_aa: CASIGQGANEQYF
cdr3_nt: TGTGCCAGCATCGGACAGGGGGCCAACGAGCAGTACTTC

d_call: .
j_call: TRBJ1-1
v_call: TRBV7-9
clone_size: .
cdr3_aa: CASSPSVTEAFF
cdr3_nt: TGTGCCAGCAGTCCCTCTGTGACTGAAGCTTTCTTT

d_call: .
j_call: TRBJ1-4
v_call: TRBV4-3
clone_size: .
cdr3_aa: CASSQENYPNEKLFF
cdr3_nt: TGCGCCAGCAGCCAGGAAAACTACCCTAATGAAAAACTGTTTTTT

d_call: .
j_call: TRBJ2-1
v_call: TRBV29-1
clone_size: .
cdr3_aa: CSATVGVNEQFF
cdr3_nt: TGCAGCGCGACCGTCGGTGTCAATGAGCAGTTCTTC

d_call: .
j_call: TRBJ2-7
v_call: TRBV7-9
clone_size: many
cdr3_aa: CASSLELRSSRFEQYF
cdr3_nt: TGTGCCAGCAGCTTAGAACTCAGGAGTAGTCGCTTCGAGCAGTACTTC

d_call: .
j_call: TRBJ1-1
v_call: TRBV4-1
clone_size: .
cdr3_aa: CASSQDFANTEAFF
cdr3_nt: TGCGCCAGCAGCCAAGATTTCGCGAACACTGAAGCTTTCTTT

d_call: TRBD2
j_call: TRBJ2-3
v_call: TRBV20-1
clone_size: .
cdr3_aa: CSASVPTSGGTTDTQYF
cdr3_nt: TGCAGTGCTAGCGTACCGACTAGCGGGGGGACCACAGATACGCAGTATTTT

d_call: .
j_call: TRBJ2-7
v_call: TRBV25-1
clone_size: .
cdr3_aa: CASPDAGVKLYEQYF
cdr3_nt: TGTGCCAGCCCAGATGCAGGGGTAAAGCTTTACGAGCAGTACTTC

d_call: .
j_call: TRBJ1-2
v_call: TRBV30
clone_size: .
cdr3_aa: CAWSVPGGLSNYGYTF
cdr3_nt: TGTGCCTGGAGTGTACCGGGAGGGTTATCTAACTATGGCTACACCTTC

d_call: .
j_call: TRBJ2-1
v_call: TRBV12-3/TRBV12-4
clone_size: many
cdr3_aa: CASSSIYNEQFF
cdr3_nt: TGTGCCAGCAGTTCAATCTACAATGAGCAGTTCTTC

d_call: TRBD2
j_call: TRBJ2-3
v_call: TRBV15
clone_size: few
cdr3_aa: CATSREGTSGGDTQYF
cdr3_nt: TGTGCCACCAGCAGGGAGGGGACTAGCGGGGGCGATACGCAGTATTTT

d_call: .
j_call: TRBJ2-7
v_call: TRBV10-3
clone_size: .
cdr3_aa: CAISGHLSYEQYF
cdr3_nt: TGTGCCATCAGTGGACACCTCTCCTACGAGCAGTACTTC

d_call: .
j_call: TRBJ1-1
v_call: TRBV29-1
clone_size: .
cdr3_aa: CSVEYGNRAVSEAFF
cdr3_nt: TGCAGCGTTGAATATGGGAACAGGGCTGTGTCTGAAGCTTTCTTT

d_call: TRBD2
j_call: TRBJ2-1
v_call: TRBV20-1
clone_size: many
cdr3_aa: CSAFGLAGHNEQFF
cdr3_nt: TGCAGTGCCTTCGGACTAGCGGGGCACAATGAGCAGTTCTTC

d_call: .
j_call: TRBJ2-7
v_call: TRBV25-1
clone_size: many
cdr3_aa: CASSEAGLYEQYF
cdr3_nt: TGTGCCAGCAGTGAAGCGGGGCTCTACGAGCAGTACTTC

d_call: .
j_call: TRBJ1-3
v_call: TRBV29-1
clone_size: .
cdr3_aa: CSVGRLCSGNTIYF
cdr3_nt: TGCAGCGTTGGGAGGCTGTGCTCTGGAAACACCATATATTTT

d_call: TRBD2
j_call: TRBJ2-2
v_call: TRBV6-1
clone_size: .
cdr3_aa: CASKSGRASTGELFF
cdr3_nt: TGTGCCAGCAAGAGCGGGAGGGCCTCCACCGGGGAGCTGTTTTTT

d_call: TRBD1
j_call: TRBJ2-7
v_call: TRBV28
clone_size: .
cdr3_aa: CASSLWTGTGPHEQYF
cdr3_nt: TGTGCCAGCAGTTTATGGACCGGGACAGGACCCCACGAGCAGTACTTC

d_call: TRBD2
j_call: TRBJ2-5
v_call: TRBV20-1
clone_size: .
cdr3_aa: CSARPGLEETQYF
cdr3_nt: TGCAGTGCCCGCCCGGGACTAGAAGAGACCCAGTACTTC

d_call: TRBD1
j_call: TRBJ1-2
v_call: TRBV20-1
clone_size: .
cdr3_aa: CSARQGYGYTF
cdr3_nt: TGCAGTGCTCGACAGGGATATGGCTACACCTTC